The clone carrying this TCR beta chain occurred many times. Its antigen is not known. Three rounds of nested PCR, following a modified ARM-PCR protocol, produced the TCRbeta library. One entry per CDR3 protein, called by TCRdb with MiXCR from the multiplex PCR reads. The table shows roughly 75,000 distinct CDR3 sequences, with around 74% occurring only once. CDR3 size: 18 residues. Looked up from germline, CDR1 is KGHDR and CDR2 is SFDVKD. V dropped 3 bases and J dropped 6; count of bases not matched to a gene: 11. No cell sorting was done before RNA was extracted from the tissue. This record belongs to a study of tumor and adjacent non-tumor tissue in lung cancer. Looking at the study overall: Histology: about 13 adenocarcinoma, a couple of squamous cell carcinoma, 1 small cell lung cancer. Samples averaged roughly 4.3 million productive TCRbeta reads each. The study, taken as a whole, reports: Patients with more diverse tumor TCRs had worse survival.

Sequences were obtained from lung tumor tissue. The rearrangement joins TRBV24-1 to TRBJ2-3; 13 bases match TRBD2. This receptor was identified in a woman aged 45-59 years with non-small cell lung cancer. CDR3 sequence (DNA): TGTGCCACCAGTGATCCATTGACTAGCGGGAGGAATCGTGATACGCAGTATTTT. Its protein product is CATSDPLTSGRNRDTQYF.